Given below is one T cell receptor beta chain in context. Germline CDR1 and CDR2: SGHTA and FQGNSA. The CDR3 loop spans 14 amino acids. V was pared by 3 bases and J by 4 bases, with 10 bases between. TCRdb keeps only in-frame clones here, not all; method: immunoSEQ multiplex PCR. Of around 84,000 clones in the sample, more than 80% were seen once. The sample belongs to a study of T cell responses to AZD1222 COVID-19 vaccine. The chain links TRBV7-2 to TRBJ2-1, with D perhaps being TRBD1 or TRBD2 (5 bases each). This specimen was peripheral blood, taken on day 0 of AZD1222 vaccination. This receptor was identified in an adult in good health. The CDR3 nucleotides read TGTGCCAGCAGCTTCAGGGACCCGTACAATGAGCAGTTCTTC. Translation gives CASSFRDPYNEQFF.